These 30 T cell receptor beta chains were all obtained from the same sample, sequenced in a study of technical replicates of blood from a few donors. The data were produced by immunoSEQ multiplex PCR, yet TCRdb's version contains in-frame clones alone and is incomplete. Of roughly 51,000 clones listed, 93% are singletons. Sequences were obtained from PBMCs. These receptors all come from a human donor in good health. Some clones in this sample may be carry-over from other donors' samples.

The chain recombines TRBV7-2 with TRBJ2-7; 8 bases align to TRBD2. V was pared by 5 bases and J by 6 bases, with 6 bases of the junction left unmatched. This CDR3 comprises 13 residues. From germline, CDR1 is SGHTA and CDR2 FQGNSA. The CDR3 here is CASSLRTSREQYF. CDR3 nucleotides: TGTGCCAGCAGCCTCCGGACTAGCCGCGAGCAGTACTTC.

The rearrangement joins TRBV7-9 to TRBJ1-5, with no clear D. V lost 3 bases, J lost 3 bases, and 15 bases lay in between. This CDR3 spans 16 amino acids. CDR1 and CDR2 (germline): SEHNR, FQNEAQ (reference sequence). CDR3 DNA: TGTGCCAGCAGCTTTTCCGTAATTACAGACAATCAGCCCCAGCATTTT. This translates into CASSFSVITDNQPQHF.

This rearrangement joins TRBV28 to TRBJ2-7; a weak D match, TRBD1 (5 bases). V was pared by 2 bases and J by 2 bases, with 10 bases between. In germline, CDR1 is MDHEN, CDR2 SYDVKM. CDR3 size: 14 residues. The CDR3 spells CASSLGQGPYEQYF. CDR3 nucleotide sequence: TGTGCCAGCAGTTTAGGGCAGGGCCCCTACGAGCAGTACTTC.

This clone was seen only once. CDR3 nucleotide sequence: TGCGCCAGCAGCGCGGGACTAAACTCCTACAATGAGCAGTTCTTC. Translated, it gives CASSAGLNSYNEQFF. V and J are TRBV5-1 and TRBJ2-1; 7 bases are shared with TRBD2. J lost 0 bases, V lost 4 bases, and 4 bases had no gene match. CDR1 and CDR2 from the germline V gene are SGHRS and YFSETQ. This CDR3 has 15 amino acids.

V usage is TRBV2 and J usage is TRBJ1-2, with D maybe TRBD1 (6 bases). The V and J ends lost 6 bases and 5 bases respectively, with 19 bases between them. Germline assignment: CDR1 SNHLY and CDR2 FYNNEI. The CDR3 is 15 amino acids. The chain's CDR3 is CASRKDRGKGYGYTF. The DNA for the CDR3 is TGTGCCAGCAGAAAGGACAGAGGGAAAGGGTATGGCTACACCTTC.

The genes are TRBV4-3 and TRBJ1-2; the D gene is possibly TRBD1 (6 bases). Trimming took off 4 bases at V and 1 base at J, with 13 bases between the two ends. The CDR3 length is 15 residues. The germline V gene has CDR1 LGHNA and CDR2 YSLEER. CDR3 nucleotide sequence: TGCGCCAGCAGCCGAGAGACAGGCCTTAACTATGGCTACACCTTC. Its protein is CASSRETGLNYGYTF.

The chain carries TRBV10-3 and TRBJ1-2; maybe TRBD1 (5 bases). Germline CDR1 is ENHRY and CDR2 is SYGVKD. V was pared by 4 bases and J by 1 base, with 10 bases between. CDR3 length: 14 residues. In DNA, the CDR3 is TGTGCCATCAGTGGGTCGACAGATAACTATGGCTACACCTTC. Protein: CAISGSTDNYGYTF.

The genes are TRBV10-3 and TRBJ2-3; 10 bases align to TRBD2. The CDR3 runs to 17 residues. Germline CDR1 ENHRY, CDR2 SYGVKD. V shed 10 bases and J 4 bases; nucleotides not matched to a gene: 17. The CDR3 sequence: CATARAGGRDLADTQYF. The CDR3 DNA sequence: TGTGCCACCGCCCGAGCGGGGGGGCGTGACCTTGCAGATACGCAGTATTTT.

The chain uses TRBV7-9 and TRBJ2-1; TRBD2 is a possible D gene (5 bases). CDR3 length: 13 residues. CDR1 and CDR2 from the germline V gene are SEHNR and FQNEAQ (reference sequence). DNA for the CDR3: TGTGCTACAACCGAGGGCGTAGGACGTGAGCAGTTCTTC. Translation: CATTEGVGREQFF.

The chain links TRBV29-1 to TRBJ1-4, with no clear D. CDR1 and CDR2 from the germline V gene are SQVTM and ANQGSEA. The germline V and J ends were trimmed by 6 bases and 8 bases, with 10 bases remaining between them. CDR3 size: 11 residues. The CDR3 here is CSVVFGEKLFF. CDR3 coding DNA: TGCAGCGTCGTATTTGGCGAAAAACTGTTTTTT.

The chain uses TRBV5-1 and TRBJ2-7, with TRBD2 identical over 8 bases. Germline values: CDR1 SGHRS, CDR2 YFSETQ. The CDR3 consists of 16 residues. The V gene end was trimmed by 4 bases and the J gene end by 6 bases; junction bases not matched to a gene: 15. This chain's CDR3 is CASSVGGAGASGEQYF. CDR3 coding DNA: TGCGCCAGCAGCGTCGGGGGAGCGGGGGCATCCGGCGAGCAGTACTTC.

The CDR3 loop is CASSSISGANVLTF. The CDR3 coding sequence is TGTGCCAGCAGTTCTATCTCTGGGGCCAACGTCCTGACTTTC. This rearrangement joins TRBV13 to TRBJ2-6; D is ambiguous. The germline V and J ends were trimmed by 6 bases and 0 bases, with 6 bases remaining between them. This CDR3 contains 14 residues. Germline CDR1 is PRHDT and CDR2 is FYEKMQ (reference sequence).

The CDR3 coding sequence is TGTGCCAGTAGTATACAGGTCGGAAACACCATATATTTT. Translated, it gives CASSIQVGNTIYF. This rearrangement joins TRBV19 to TRBJ1-3; no definite D call. The CDR3 has 13 residues. Germline-derived CDR1 and CDR2 are LNHDA and SQIVND (reference sequence). Deletions cut 2 bases from V and 4 bases from J, with 6 bases between.

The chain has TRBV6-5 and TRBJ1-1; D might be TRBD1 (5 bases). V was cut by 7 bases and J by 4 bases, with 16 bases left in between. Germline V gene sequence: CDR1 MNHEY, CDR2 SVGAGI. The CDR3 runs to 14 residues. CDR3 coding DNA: TGTGCCAGCACCACCCGGCAGGGAAGCACTGAAGCTTTCTTT. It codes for CASTTRQGSTEAFF.

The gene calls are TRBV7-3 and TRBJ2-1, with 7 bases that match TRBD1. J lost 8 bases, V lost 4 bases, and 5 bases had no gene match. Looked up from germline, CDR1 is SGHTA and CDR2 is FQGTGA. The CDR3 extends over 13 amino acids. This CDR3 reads CASSSITGDEQFF. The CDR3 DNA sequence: TGTGCCAGCAGCTCTATTACAGGGGATGAGCAGTTCTTC.

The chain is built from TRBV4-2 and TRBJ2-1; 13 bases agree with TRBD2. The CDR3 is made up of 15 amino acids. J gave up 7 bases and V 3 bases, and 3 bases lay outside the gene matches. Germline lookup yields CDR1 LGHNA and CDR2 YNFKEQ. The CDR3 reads CASSHGTSGENEQFF. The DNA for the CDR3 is TGTGCCAGCAGCCACGGGACTAGCGGGGAAAATGAGCAGTTCTTC.

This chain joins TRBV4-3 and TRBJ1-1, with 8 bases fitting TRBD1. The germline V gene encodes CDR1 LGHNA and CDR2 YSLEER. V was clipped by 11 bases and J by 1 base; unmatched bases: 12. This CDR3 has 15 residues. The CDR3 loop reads CAAARGGTGNTEAFF. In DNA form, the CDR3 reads TGCGCCGCGGCTAGGGGAGGGACAGGGAACACTGAAGCTTTCTTT.

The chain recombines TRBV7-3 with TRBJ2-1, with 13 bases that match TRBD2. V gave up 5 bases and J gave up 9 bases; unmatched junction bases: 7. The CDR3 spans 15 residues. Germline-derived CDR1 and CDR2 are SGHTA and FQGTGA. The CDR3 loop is CASSAGLAGVGEQFF. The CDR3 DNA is TGTGCCAGCAGCGCCGGACTAGCGGGGGTGGGTGAGCAGTTCTTC.

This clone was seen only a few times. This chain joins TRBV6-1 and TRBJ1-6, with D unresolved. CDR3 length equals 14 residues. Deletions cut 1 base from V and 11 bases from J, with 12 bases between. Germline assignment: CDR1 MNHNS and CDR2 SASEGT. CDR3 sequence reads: CASSEGAVGAPLHF. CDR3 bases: TGTGCCAGCAGTGAAGGGGCTGTCGGGGCACCCCTCCACTTT.

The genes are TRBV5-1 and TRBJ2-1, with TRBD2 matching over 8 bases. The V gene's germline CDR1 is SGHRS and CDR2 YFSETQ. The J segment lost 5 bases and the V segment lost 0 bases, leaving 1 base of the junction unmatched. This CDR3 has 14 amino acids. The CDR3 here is CASSLVSGDNEQFF. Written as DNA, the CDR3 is TGCGCCAGCAGCTTGGTTAGCGGGGACAATGAGCAGTTCTTC. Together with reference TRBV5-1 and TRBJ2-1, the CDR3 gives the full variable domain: KAGVTQTPRYLIKTRGQQVTLSCSPISGHRSVSWYQQTPGQGLQFLFEYFSETQRNKGNFPGRFSGRQFSNSRSEMNVSTLELGDSALYLCASSLVSGDNEQFFGPGTRLTVL.

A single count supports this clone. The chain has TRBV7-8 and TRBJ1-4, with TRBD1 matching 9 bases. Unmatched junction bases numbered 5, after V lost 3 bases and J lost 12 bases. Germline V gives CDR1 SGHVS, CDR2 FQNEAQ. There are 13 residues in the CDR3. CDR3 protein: CASSFVTGGELFF. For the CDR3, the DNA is TGTGCCAGCAGCTTTGTTACAGGGGGCGAACTGTTTTTT.

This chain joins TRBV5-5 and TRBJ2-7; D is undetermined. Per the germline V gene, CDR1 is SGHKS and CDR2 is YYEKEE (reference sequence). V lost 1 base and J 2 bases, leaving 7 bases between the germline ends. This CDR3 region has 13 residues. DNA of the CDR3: TGTGCCAGCAGCTTGACTGATACCTACGAGCAGTACTTC. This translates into CASSLTDTYEQYF.

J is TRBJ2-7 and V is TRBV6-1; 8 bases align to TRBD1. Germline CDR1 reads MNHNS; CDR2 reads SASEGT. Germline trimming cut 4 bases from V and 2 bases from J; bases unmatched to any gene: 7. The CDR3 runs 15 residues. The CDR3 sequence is CASSVGTGLPYEQYF. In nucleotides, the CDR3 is TGTGCCAGCAGTGTTGGGACAGGATTACCCTACGAGCAGTACTTC.

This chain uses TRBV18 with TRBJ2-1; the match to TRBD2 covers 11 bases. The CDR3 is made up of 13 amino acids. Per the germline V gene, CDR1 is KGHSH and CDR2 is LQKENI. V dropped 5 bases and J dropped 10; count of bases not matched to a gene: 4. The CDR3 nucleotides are TGTGCCAGCTCATTGGGACTAGCGGACGAGCAGTTCTTC. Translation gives CASSLGLADEQFF.

CDR3 protein: CATSLVEDSSNEKLFF. The CDR3 DNA is TGTGCCACCAGCCTTGTCGAGGACAGCTCTAATGAAAAACTGTTTTTT. The chain joins TRBV15 to TRBJ1-4; weak D call: TRBD1 (6 bases). Trimming took off 5 bases at V and 3 bases at J, with 16 bases between the two ends. Per the germline V gene, CDR1 is LNHNV and CDR2 is YYDKDF (reference sequence). The CDR3 is 16 residues long.

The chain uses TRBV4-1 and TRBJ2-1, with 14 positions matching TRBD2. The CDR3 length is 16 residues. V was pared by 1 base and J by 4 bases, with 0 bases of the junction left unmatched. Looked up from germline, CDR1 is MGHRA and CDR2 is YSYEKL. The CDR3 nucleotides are TGCGCCAGCAGCCAAGGGACTAGCGGGGGGTACAATGAGCAGTTCTTC. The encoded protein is CASSQGTSGGYNEQFF.

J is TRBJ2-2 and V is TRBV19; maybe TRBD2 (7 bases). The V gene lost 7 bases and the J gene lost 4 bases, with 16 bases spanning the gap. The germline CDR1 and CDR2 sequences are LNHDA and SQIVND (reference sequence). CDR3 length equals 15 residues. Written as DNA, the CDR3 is TGTGCCAGTAAAGGGAGCGCGGGGGCCACCGGGGAGCTGTTTTTT. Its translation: CASKGSAGATGELFF. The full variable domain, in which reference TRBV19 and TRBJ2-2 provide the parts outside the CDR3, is DGGITQSPKYLFRKEGQNVTLSCEQNLNHDAMYWYRQDPGQGLRLIYYSQIVNDFQKGDIAEGYSVSREKKESFPLTVTSAQKNPTAFYLCASKGSAGATGELFFGEGSRLTVL.

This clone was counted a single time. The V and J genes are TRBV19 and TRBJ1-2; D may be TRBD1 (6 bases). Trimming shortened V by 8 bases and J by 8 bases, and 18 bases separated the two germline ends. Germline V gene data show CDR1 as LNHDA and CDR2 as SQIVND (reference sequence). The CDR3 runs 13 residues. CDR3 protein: CASSRGAGGGYTF. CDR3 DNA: TGTGCCAGTTCCCGGGGGGCCGGGGGGGGCTACACCTTC.

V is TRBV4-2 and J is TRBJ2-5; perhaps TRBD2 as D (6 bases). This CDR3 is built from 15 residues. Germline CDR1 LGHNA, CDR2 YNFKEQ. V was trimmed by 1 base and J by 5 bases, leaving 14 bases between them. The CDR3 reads CASSQVVADGETQYF. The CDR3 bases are TGTGCCAGCAGCCAAGTAGTAGCGGATGGGGAGACCCAGTACTTC.

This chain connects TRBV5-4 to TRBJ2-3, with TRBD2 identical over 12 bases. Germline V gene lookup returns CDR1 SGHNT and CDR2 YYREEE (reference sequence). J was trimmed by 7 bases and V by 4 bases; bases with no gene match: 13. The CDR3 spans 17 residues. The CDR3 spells CASSPTSGGGGVNTQYF. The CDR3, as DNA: TGTGCCAGCAGCCCGACTAGCGGGGGAGGCGGGGTGAATACGCAGTATTTT.